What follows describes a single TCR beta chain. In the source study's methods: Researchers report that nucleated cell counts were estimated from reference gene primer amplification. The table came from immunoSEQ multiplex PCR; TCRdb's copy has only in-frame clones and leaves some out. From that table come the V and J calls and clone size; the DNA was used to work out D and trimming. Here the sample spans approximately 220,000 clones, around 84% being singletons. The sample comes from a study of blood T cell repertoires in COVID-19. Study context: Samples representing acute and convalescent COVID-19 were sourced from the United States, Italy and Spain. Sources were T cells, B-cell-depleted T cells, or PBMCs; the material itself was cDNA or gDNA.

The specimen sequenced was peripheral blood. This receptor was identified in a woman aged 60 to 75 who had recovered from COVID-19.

The CDR3 region has the DNA TGTGCCAGCAGTCCTAGCGGGGAGGGAGAGACCCAGTACTTC. Translation gives CASSPSGEGETQYF. The V gene is TRBV6-6, the J gene TRBJ2-5; 9 positions agree with TRBD2. Germline values: CDR1 MNHNY, CDR2 SVGAGI (reference sequence). V was clipped by 5 bases and J by 4 bases; unmatched bases: 5. The length of the CDR3 is 14 residues.